The present T cell receptor beta chain was sequenced within a study of T cell changes during pregnancy in multiple sclerosis. Data came from immunoSEQ multiplex PCR; TCRdb stores just in-frame clones and leaves some out. The top ten clones hold approximately 1% of a sample with 50,000 or so clones, 91% of them seen once. Trimming took 3 bases from V and 3 from J, leaving 6 bases between them. The CDR3 length is 13 residues. Per germline, CDR1 SNHLY and CDR2 FYNNEI. V is TRBV2 and J is TRBJ2-1; TRBD2 is a possible D gene (5 bases). The input for sequencing was peripheral blood, taken after pregnancy. The receptor was isolated from a female donor in good health, enrolled as a control in a pregnancy study. In nucleotides, the CDR3 is TGTGCCAGCAGTGATACTAGCTACAATGAGCAGTTCTTC. It codes for CASSDTSYNEQFF.